This record looks at one T cell receptor (beta chain) sequence and its context. Its matching antigen is unknown. TCRdb's table, derived via immunoSEQ multiplex PCR, lists solely in-frame clones and lacks some. This table holds 95,000 to 110,000 clones, approximately 92% found once. These data originate in a study of T cell responses to AZD1222 COVID-19 vaccine. General study points: There were repertoire samples only from the period after the peak T cell response. Baseline serology detected seropositivity in only a handful of AZD1222 recipients. Spike-specific TCR breadth and depth were elevated following two AZD1222 doses. A mostly white British donor set with more females was recruited, and clonal diversity was possibly underestimated.

The CDR3 has 15 residues. V lost 4 bases and J lost 2; bases outside the gene matches: 3. CDR1 and CDR2 from the germline V gene are LGHDT and YNNKEL (reference sequence). Sequencing was performed on peripheral blood, taken 28 days after the second AZD1222 dose. This clonotype originated in an adult who received the AZD1222 COVID-19 vaccine. The chain couples TRBV3-1 (or the pseudogene TRBV3-2) to TRBJ2-3; TRBD2 agrees at 10 bases. CDR3 in amino acids: CASSLAGGPTDTQYF. The CDR3 nucleotides are TGTGCCAGCAGCCTAGCGGGGGGACCCACAGATACGCAGTATTTT.